The 3 T cell receptor beta chains below come from one sample, sequenced in a study of control samples from healthy donors and cancer patients. Profiled with immunoSEQ multiplex PCR; TCRdb holds only in-frame clones, not every one. The sample lists about 120,000 clones; roughly 92% were seen once. The specimen was PBMCs. The receptors derive from a man older than 75 with head and neck cancer.

The chain is built from TRBV6-1 and TRBJ1-2; D is unclear. The CDR3 has 16 residues. Germline CDR1 and CDR2: MNHNS and SASEGT. The ends were cut back, 2 bases at V and 0 bases at J, with 13 bases in the middle. DNA for the CDR3: TGTGCCAGCAGTGAACAACCGCGGACCCCTAACTATGGCTACACCTTC. It specifies CASSEQPRTPNYGYTF.

The chain carries TRBV2 and TRBJ1-5, with D perhaps TRBD1 (5 bases). The CDR3 is 13 residues long. Per germline, CDR1 SNHLY and CDR2 FYNNEI. V was trimmed by 2 bases and J by 4 bases, leaving 6 bases between them. The CDR3 DNA sequence: TGTGCCAGCAGTGAATGGGGGAATCAGCCCCAGCATTTT. Translation gives CASSEWGNQPQHF.

The rearrangement links TRBV7-9 to TRBJ1-6; 7 positions agree with TRBD1. After removal of 1 base from V and 9 bases from J, the junction contained 3 bases not matched to a gene. CDR1 is SEHNR and CDR2 is FQNEAQ in the germline V gene (reference sequence). The CDR3 runs 14 residues. CDR3 sequence reads: CASSLGQGTSPLHF. The DNA for the CDR3 is TGTGCCAGCAGCTTAGGACAGGGTACTTCACCCCTCCACTTT.